One sample yielded the 20 T cell receptor beta chains listed below, sequenced in a study of identical twins. A single record per CDR3 protein comes from TCRdb applying MiXCR to the 5' RACE reads. The sample includes more than 650,000 distinct CDR3 sequences, around 5.7% of them seen just once. The sequenced sample was naive T cells sorted from blood. The receptors stem from a man between 18 and 35 years old in good health.

This clonotype was observed many times. The gene calls are TRBV7-3 and TRBJ2-1; tentatively, D is TRBD1 or TRBD2 (5 bases each). The CDR3 contains 13 residues. Trimming removed 5 bases at V and 6 bases at J, with 11 bases between. From germline, CDR1 is SGHTA and CDR2 FQGTGA. The CDR3 here is CASSHGTPNEQFF. CDR3 coding DNA: TGTGCCAGCAGCCACGGGACGCCCAATGAGCAGTTCTTC.

This clonotype was seen many times. The chain uses TRBV12-3 or TRBV12-4 and TRBJ2-3; D is unresolved. This CDR3 comprises 12 residues. V gave up 2 bases and J gave up 5 bases, with 5 bases separating them. CDR3 in amino acids: CASSLWLDTQYF. The CDR3 nucleotides read TGTGCCAGCAGTTTATGGCTAGATACGCAGTATTTT.

This clonotype was observed a handful of times. The J gene is TRBJ1-1, the V gene TRBV12-3 or TRBV12-4; TRBD1 might be the D (5 bases). Trimming stripped 5 bases from V and 1 base from J, with 8 bases between. This CDR3 has 13 amino acids. The CDR3 loop is CASSHTGNTEAFF. CDR3 DNA sequence: TGTGCCAGCAGTCATACAGGGAACACTGAAGCTTTCTTT.

The sample holds a few counts of this clonotype. This rearrangement joins TRBV3-1 to TRBJ2-3, with TRBD2 identical over 13 bases. The V segment lost 4 bases and the J segment 5 bases; nucleotides outside the gene matches: 12. Germline V gives CDR1 LGHDT, CDR2 YNNKEL (reference sequence). This CDR3 is built from 18 residues. The CDR3 spells CASSPRLAGGSEIDTQYF. Written as DNA, the CDR3 is TGTGCCAGCAGCCCCAGACTAGCGGGAGGCTCGGAGATAGATACGCAGTATTTT.

This clonotype was observed a few times. The chain uses TRBV7-6 and TRBJ2-3; 7 bases map to TRBD2. Germline V gene lookup returns CDR1 SGHVS and CDR2 FNYEAQ. Germline trimming cut 0 bases from V and 1 base from J; bases unmatched to any gene: 7. The CDR3 has 17 amino acids. CDR3 in DNA: TGTGCCAGCAGCTTAGCGGGAGGGCCAGTAGGCACAGATACGCAGTATTTT. It encodes CASSLAGGPVGTDTQYF.

This clonotype was counted ten times or more. CDR3 nucleotides: TGTGCCAGCAGGGCCAGGGCGGGAGGCACAGATACGCAGTATTTT. Amino acid sequence: CASRARAGGTDTQYF. The gene calls are TRBV3-1 and TRBJ2-3; TRBD2 aligns across 7 bases. J lost 1 base, V lost 6 bases, and 7 bases had no gene match. Germline CDR1 is LGHDT and CDR2 is YNNKEL (reference sequence). This CDR3 comprises 15 residues.

This clonotype was counted between two and nine times. The chain recombines TRBV7-2 with TRBJ2-3, with 8 nucleotides matching TRBD2. The CDR3 consists of 11 residues. Germline lookup yields CDR1 SGHTA and CDR2 FQGNSA. V lost 6 bases and J lost 11; bases outside the gene matches: 4. CDR3 nucleotides: TGTGCCAGCAGTCTACGGGGGGGGCAGTATTTT. Encoded protein: CASSLRGGQYF.

The chain couples TRBV5-1 to TRBJ2-7, with a tentative D call TRBD2 (5 bases). Deletions cut 3 bases from V and 2 bases from J, with 18 bases between. In germline, CDR1 is SGHRS, CDR2 YFSETQ. The CDR3 length is 16 residues. The CDR3 is CASSSEVGSGAYEQYF. DNA of the CDR3: TGCGCCAGCAGCTCGGAGGTAGGAAGTGGGGCCTACGAGCAGTACTTC.

This clonotype was seen more than once but under ten times. The CDR3 reads CASSYISREPREETQYF. CDR3 DNA sequence: TGTGCCAGCAGTTACATCTCTCGGGAGCCCCGCGAGGAGACCCAGTACTTC. The gene calls are TRBV6-2 or TRBV6-3 and TRBJ2-5, with D perhaps TRBD2 (6 bases). The length of the CDR3 is 17 residues. V was clipped by 2 bases and J by 5 bases, with 21 bases between them. Germline CDR1 is MNHEY and CDR2 is SVGEGT.

In the case of this clonotype: Being one base from a much bigger clone, this may be a read error. Given the absence of the conserved phenylalanine or tryptophan at the CDR3 end, a read error is likely. CDR3 residues: CASSLEFSDEKLFI. CDR3 sequence (DNA): TGTGCCAGCAGCTTAGAGTTTTCTGACGAAAAACTGTTTATT. The chain links TRBV7-2 to TRBJ1-4; D gene unclear. The CDR3 loop spans 14 amino acids. Trimming left V 1 base short and J 8 bases short, with 11 bases between. Germline V lookup: CDR1 SGHTA, CDR2 FQGNSA.

This clonotype was recorded many times. CDR3 sequence reads: CASSESQRLGELFF. The DNA for the CDR3 is TGTGCCAGCAGTGAATCACAGAGGCTAGGGGAGCTGTTTTTT. The chain couples TRBV25-1 to TRBJ2-2, with D unresolved. Germline-derived CDR1 and CDR2 are MGHDK and SYGVNS. V lost 1 base, J lost 8 bases, and 11 bases lay in between. The CDR3 is 14 amino acids.

The V call is TRBV29-1, the J call TRBJ1-2; 7 bases line up with TRBD1. The CDR3 length is 15 residues. V was pared by 7 bases and J by 4 bases, with 15 bases of the junction left unmatched. Germline-derived CDR1 and CDR2 are SQVTM and ANQGSEA. The CDR3 protein is CSAGSDRPPLYGYTF. The CDR3 DNA sequence: TGCAGCGCCGGGTCGGACAGGCCCCCGCTCTATGGCTACACCTTC.

The chain carries TRBV20-1 and TRBJ2-1; D not resolved. This CDR3 is 17 amino acids long. Germline CDR1 reads DFQATT; CDR2 reads SNEGSKA (reference sequence). Trimming shortened V by 1 base and J by 0 bases, and 16 bases separated the two germline ends. This CDR3 reads CSARVGRSASSYNEQFF. In nucleotides, the CDR3 is TGCAGTGCTAGAGTTGGAAGAAGCGCAAGCTCCTACAATGAGCAGTTCTTC.

V usage is TRBV4-2 and J usage is TRBJ2-5; D gene uncertain. The CDR3 runs 13 residues. Deletions cut 4 bases from V and 2 bases from J, with 8 bases between. Per germline, CDR1 LGHNA and CDR2 YNFKEQ. The CDR3 bases are TGTGCCAGCAGCCCCATGGGGCAAGAGACCCAGTACTTC. Translated, it gives CASSPMGQETQYF.

This clonotype has a handful of counts. The chain links TRBV5-7 to TRBJ2-7, with a possible D match to TRBD2 (5 bases). TRBV5-7 is filed as an ORF, its function uncertain. The V end was cut by 1 base, the J end by 5 bases, with 13 bases between. The CDR3 runs 14 residues. The CDR3 here is CASSLSSPGNEQYF. The CDR3 bases are TGTGCCAGCAGCTTGTCCAGCCCGGGGAACGAGCAGTACTTC.

The genes are TRBV5-1 and TRBJ2-1; 10 bases agree with TRBD2. Germline values: CDR1 SGHRS, CDR2 YFSETQ. V shed 4 bases, J shed 4 bases, and the junction held 8 bases outside the gene matches. CDR3 length: 16 residues. The CDR3 DNA follows: TGCGCCAGCAGCCCGTTCGGACTAGCGGAATACAATGAGCAGTTCTTC. Translated, it gives CASSPFGLAEYNEQFF. The whole variable domain, filled in from reference TRBV5-1 and TRBJ2-1, reads KAGVTQTPRYLIKTRGQQVTLSCSPISGHRSVSWYQQTPGQGLQFLFEYFSETQRNKGNFPGRFSGRQFSNSRSEMNVSTLELGDSALYLCASSPFGLAEYNEQFFGPGTRLTVL.

This clonotype appeared many times. The chain combines TRBV20-1 with TRBJ1-2; D is unclear. This CDR3 is built from 11 residues. The germline CDR1 and CDR2 sequences are DFQATT and SNEGSKA (reference sequence). The ends were cut back, 0 bases at V and 7 bases at J, with 6 bases in the middle. In nucleotides, the CDR3 is TGCAGTGCTAGAGAGGGAGGTGGCTACACCTTC. Amino acid sequence: CSAREGGGYTF.

This clonotype was observed a few times. The chain employs TRBV12-3 or TRBV12-4 and TRBJ2-3; possible D gene TRBD1, 5 bases. The CDR3 covers 14 residues. Trimming took off 3 bases at V and 2 bases at J, with 9 bases between the two ends. As DNA, the CDR3 is TGTGCCAGCAGTTTTCAGGGCCCCACAGATACGCAGTATTTT. This gives the protein CASSFQGPTDTQYF.

In its sample, this clonotype was seen once. V and J are TRBV13 and TRBJ2-5, with D tentatively TRBD2 (5 bases). The V gene lost 3 bases and the J gene lost 4 bases, with 12 bases spanning the gap. The germline V gene encodes CDR1 PRHDT and CDR2 FYEKMQ (reference sequence). The length of the CDR3 is 14 residues. The CDR3 region has the DNA TGTGCCAGCAGCTTCGGACTTTCAGGAGAGACCCAGTACTTC. Its translation: CASSFGLSGETQYF.

The chain combines TRBV20-1 with TRBJ2-2, with D perhaps matching TRBD2 (5 bases). The V end lost 5 bases, the J end lost 6 bases, and 7 bases lay between the germline ends. CDR1 DFQATT and CDR2 SNEGSKA come from the germline V gene (reference sequence). This CDR3 is 11 amino acids long. The CDR3 loop is CSADGAGELFF. CDR3 DNA: TGCAGTGCTGACGGGGCCGGGGAGCTGTTTTTT.